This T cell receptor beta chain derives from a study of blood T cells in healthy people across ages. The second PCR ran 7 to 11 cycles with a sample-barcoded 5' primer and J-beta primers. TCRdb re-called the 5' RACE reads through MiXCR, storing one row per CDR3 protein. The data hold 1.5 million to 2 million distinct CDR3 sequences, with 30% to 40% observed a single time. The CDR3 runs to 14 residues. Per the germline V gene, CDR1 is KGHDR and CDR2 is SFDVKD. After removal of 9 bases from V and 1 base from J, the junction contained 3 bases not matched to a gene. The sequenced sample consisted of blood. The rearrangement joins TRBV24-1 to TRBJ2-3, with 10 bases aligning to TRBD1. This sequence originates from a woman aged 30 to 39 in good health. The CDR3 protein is CATSGTGGTDTQYF. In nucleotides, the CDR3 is TGTGCCACCTCCGGGACAGGGGGCACAGATACGCAGTATTTT.